Listed here are 2 T cell receptor beta chains from one sample, sequenced in a study of a mutant IDH1 vaccine in newly diagnosed glioma. Their recognized antigens are unknown. Indicated time point: week 5, during vaccination. Alongside topical imiquimod, each dose of vaccine comprised 300 ug of mutant IDH1 20-mer peptide. Measured with immunoSEQ multiplex PCR; TCRdb has only the in-frame clones, and not every one. This table has tens of thousands of clones, about 90% appearing once. The specimen was PBMCs, collected from a glioma patient whose treatment included an IDH1 peptide vaccine. The receptors here all came from a young man with glioma.

This chain links TRBV9 with TRBJ1-5; unclear D gene. This CDR3 contains 14 residues. The germline CDR1 and CDR2 sequences are SGDLS and YYNGEE. V dropped 0 bases and J dropped 2 bases, with 6 bases sitting between them. Here the CDR3 reads CASSVDGRNQPQHF. CDR3 sequence (DNA): TGTGCCAGCAGCGTAGACGGACGCAATCAGCCCCAGCATTTT.

The chain links TRBV30 to TRBJ2-2; the D gene is possibly TRBD2 (5 bases). The CDR3 is made up of 12 amino acids. The germline gives CDR1 GTSNPN, CDR2 SVGIG (reference sequence). The ends were cut back, 8 bases at V and 4 bases at J, with 11 bases in the middle. The CDR3 DNA is TGTGCCGGGAAGGGAGCCACCGGGGAGCTGTTTTTT. Translated, it gives CAGKGATGELFF.